This TCR beta chain comes out of a study of OX40 agonist ivuxolimab in advanced cancers. Profiling relied on immunoSEQ multiplex PCR, and the TCRdb table lists in-frame clones only, not all of them. The profile shows roughly 75,000 clones, over 85% of them singletons. If patients had autoimmune disease history or systemic immunosuppression, they were excluded. The origin of this receptor is an adult with an advanced solid tumor such as melanoma, head and neck, liver or kidney cancer. This specimen consisted of CD4+ or CD8+ T cells sorted from blood, obtained in a trial of the OX40 agonist ivuxolimab.

CDR3 protein: CASSSTINTEAFF. Written as DNA, the CDR3 is TGTGCCAGTAGTTCAACTATTAACACTGAAGCTTTCTTT. This rearrangement joins TRBV19 to TRBJ1-1; no firm D call. The CDR3 runs to 13 residues. V lost 5 bases and J 2 bases, leaving 9 bases between the germline ends. CDR1 LNHDA and CDR2 SQIVND come from the germline V gene (reference sequence).